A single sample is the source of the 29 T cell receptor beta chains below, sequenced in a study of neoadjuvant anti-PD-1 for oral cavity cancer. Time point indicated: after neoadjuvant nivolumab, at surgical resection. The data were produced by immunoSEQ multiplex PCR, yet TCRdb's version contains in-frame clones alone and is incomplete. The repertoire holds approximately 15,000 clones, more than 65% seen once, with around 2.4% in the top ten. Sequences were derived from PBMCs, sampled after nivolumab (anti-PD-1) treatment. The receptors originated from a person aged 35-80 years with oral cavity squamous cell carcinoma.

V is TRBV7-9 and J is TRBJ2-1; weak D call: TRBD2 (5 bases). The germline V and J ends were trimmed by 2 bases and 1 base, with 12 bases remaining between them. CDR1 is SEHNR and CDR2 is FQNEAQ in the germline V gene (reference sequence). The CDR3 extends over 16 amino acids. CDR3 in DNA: TGTGCCAGCAGCTTAACGAGGGAGTGGTCCTACAATGAGCAGTTCTTC. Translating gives CASSLTREWSYNEQFF.

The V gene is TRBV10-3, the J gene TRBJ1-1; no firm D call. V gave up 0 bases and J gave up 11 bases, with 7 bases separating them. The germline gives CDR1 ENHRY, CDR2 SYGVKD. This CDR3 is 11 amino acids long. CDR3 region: CAISESADAFF. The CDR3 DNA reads TGTGCCATCAGTGAGTCGGCGGACGCTTTCTTT.

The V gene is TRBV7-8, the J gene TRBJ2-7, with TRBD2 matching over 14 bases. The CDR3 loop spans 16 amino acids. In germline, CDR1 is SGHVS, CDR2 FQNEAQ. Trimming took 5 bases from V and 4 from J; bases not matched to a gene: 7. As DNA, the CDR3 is TGTGCCAGCAGCGCCGGGACTAGCGGGGGACAGTACGAGCAGTACTTC. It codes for CASSAGTSGGQYEQYF.

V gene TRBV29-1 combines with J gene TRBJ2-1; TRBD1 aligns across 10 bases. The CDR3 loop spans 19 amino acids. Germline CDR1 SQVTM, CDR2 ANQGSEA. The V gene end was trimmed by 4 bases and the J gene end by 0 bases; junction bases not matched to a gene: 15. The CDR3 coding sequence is TGCAGCGTTGCTGTGAGGGACAGGGGCCTTTGGAGCTCCTACAATGAGCAGTTCTTC. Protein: CSVAVRDRGLWSSYNEQFF.

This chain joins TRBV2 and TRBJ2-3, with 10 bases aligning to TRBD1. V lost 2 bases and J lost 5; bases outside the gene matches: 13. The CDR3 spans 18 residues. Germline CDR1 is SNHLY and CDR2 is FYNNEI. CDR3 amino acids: CASSELRGQGPGGDTQYF. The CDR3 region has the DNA TGTGCCAGCAGTGAATTAAGGGGACAGGGGCCCGGGGGAGATACGCAGTATTTT.

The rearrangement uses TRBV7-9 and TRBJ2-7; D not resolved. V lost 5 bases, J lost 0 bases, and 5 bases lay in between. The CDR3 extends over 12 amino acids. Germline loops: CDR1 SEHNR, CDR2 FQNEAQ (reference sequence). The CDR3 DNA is TGTGCCAGCAGCCTTAGCTCCTACGAGCAGTACTTC. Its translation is CASSLSSYEQYF. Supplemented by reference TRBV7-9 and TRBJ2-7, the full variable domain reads DTGVSQNPRHKITKRGQNVTFRCDPISEHNRLYWYRQTLGQGPEFLTYFQNEAQLEKSRLLSDRFSAERPKGSFSTLEIQRTEQGDSAMYLCASSLSSYEQYFGPGTRLTVT.

The CDR3 DNA reads as TGTGCCAGCAGCTCTACGGATACGCAGTATTTT. It encodes CASSSTDTQYF. This chain connects TRBV11-3 to TRBJ2-3; D gene uncertain. The CDR3 is 11 amino acids. Germline V lookup: CDR1 SGHNT, CDR2 YENEEA. Trimming removed 4 bases at V and 6 bases at J, with 5 bases between.

This CDR3 reads CASSQGLAGGPDEQFF. Here the CDR3 DNA reads TGCGCCAGCAGCCAAGGTTTGGCGGGAGGGCCGGATGAGCAGTTCTTC. The chain employs TRBV4-1 and TRBJ2-1; 9 nucleotides agree with TRBD2. V shed 1 base, J shed 8 bases, and the junction held 9 bases outside the gene matches. CDR3 length: 16 residues. Germline assignment: CDR1 MGHRA and CDR2 YSYEKL.

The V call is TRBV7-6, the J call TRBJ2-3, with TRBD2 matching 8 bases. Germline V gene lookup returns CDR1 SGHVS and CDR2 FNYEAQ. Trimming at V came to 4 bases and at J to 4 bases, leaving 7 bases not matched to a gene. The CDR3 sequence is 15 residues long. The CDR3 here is CASSSVAGLPDTQYF. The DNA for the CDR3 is TGTGCCAGCAGCTCTGTAGCGGGACTCCCAGATACGCAGTATTTT. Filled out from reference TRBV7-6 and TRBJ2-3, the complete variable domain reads GAGVSQSPRYKVTKRGQDVALRCDPISGHVSLYWYRQALGQGPEFLTYFNYEAQQDKSGLPNDRFSAERPEGSISTLTIQRTEQRDSAMYRCASSSVAGLPDTQYFGPGTRLTVL.

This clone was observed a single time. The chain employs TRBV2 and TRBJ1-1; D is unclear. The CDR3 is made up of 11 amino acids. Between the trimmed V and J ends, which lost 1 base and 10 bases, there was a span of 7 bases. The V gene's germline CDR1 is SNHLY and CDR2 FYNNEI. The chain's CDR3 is CASSEGRVAFF. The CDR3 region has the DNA TGTGCCAGCAGTGAAGGGCGGGTAGCTTTCTTT.

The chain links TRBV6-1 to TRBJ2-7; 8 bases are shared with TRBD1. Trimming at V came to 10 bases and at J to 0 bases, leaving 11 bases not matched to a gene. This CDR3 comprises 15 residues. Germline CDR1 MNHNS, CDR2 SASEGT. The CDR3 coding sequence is TGTGCCACCGTGGACAGGGCGGGTCGCTCCTACGAGCAGTACTTC. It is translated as CATVDRAGRSYEQYF.

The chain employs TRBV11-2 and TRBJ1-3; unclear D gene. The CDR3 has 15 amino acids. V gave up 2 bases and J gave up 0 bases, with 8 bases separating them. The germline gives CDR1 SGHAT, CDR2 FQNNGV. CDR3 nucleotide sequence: TGTGCCAGCAGCTTAAGGGCCAGCTCTGGAAACACCATATATTTT. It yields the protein CASSLRASSGNTIYF.

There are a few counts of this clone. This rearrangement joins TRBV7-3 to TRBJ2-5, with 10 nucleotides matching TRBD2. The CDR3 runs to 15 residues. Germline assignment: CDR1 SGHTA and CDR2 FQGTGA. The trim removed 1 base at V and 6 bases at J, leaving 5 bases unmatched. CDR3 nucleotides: TGTGCCAGCAGCTTAAAGGCTAGCGGGGGCCAGACCCAGTACTTC. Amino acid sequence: CASSLKASGGQTQYF.

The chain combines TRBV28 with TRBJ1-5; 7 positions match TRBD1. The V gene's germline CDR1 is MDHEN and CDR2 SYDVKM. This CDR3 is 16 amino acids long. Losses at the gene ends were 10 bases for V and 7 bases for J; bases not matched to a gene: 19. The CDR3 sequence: CATTLLTYRGGQPQHF. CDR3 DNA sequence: TGTGCCACTACACTATTAACATACAGGGGCGGCCAGCCCCAGCATTTT.

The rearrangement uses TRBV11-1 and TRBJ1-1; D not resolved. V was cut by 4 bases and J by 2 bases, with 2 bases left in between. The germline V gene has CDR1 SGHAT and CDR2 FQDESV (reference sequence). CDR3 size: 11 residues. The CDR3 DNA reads TGTGCCAGCAGCTCCAACACTGAAGCTTTCTTT. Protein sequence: CASSSNTEAFF.

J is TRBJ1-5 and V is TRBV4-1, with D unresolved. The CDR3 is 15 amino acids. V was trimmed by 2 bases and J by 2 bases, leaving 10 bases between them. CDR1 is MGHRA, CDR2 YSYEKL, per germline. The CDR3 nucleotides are TGCGCCAGCAGCCAACTGGCAGTTGGCAATCAGCCCCAGCATTTT. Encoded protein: CASSQLAVGNQPQHF.

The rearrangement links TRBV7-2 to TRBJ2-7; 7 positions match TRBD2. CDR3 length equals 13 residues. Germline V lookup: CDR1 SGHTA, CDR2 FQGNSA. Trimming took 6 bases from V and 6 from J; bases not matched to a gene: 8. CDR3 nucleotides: TGTGCCAGCAGGGGGGGGAATCGGGTCGAGCAGTACTTC. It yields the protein CASRGGNRVEQYF.

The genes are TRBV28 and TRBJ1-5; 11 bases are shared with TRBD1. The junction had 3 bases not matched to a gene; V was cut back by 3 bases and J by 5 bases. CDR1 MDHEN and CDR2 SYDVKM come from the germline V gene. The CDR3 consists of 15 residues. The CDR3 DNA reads TGTGCCAGCAGTTTGGGGGACAGGGGGTATCAGCCCCAGCATTTT. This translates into CASSLGDRGYQPQHF.

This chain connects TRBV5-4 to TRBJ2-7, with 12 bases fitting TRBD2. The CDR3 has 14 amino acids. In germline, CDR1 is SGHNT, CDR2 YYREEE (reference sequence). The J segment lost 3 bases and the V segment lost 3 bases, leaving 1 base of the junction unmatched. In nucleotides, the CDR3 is TGTGCCAGCAGCTCGACTAGCGGGAGCTACGAGCAGTACTTC. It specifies CASSSTSGSYEQYF.

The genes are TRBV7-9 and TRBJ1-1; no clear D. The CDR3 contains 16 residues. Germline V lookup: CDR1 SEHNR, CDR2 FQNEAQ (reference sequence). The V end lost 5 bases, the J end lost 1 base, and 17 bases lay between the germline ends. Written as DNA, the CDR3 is TGTGCCAGCAGCCCCACGAGCGGACTGACGAACACTGAAGCTTTCTTT. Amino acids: CASSPTSGLTNTEAFF.

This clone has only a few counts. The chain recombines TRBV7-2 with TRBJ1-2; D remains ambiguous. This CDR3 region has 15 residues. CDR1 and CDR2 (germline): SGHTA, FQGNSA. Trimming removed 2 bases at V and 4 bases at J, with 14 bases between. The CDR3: CASSLHGQTIYGYTF. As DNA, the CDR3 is TGTGCCAGCAGCTTACATGGGCAGACAATCTATGGCTACACCTTC.

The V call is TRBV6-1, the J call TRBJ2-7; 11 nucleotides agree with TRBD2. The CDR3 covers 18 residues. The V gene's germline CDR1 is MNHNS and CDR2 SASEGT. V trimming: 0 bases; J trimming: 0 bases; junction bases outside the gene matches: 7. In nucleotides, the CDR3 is TGTGCCAGCAGTGAAGCATTGCTAGCGGGGGGCCGCTCCTACGAGCAGTACTTC. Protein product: CASSEALLAGGRSYEQYF.

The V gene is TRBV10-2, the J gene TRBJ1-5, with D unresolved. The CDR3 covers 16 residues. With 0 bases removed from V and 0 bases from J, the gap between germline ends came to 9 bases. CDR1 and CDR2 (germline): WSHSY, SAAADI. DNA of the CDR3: TGCGCCAGCAGTGAGTCCGGAGCCGATAGCAATCAGCCCCAGCATTTT. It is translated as CASSESGADSNQPQHF.

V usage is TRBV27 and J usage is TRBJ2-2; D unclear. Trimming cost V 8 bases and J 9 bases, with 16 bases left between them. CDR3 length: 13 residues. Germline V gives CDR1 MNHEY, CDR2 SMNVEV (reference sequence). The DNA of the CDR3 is TGTGCCAGCGCTCCGAGGAGTTTACGGGAGCTGTTTTTT. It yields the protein CASAPRSLRELFF.

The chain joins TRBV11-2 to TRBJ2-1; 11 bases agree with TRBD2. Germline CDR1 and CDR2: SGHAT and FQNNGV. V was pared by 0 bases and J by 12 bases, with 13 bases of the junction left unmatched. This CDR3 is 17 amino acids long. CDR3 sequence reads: CASSLDRMGGTSGGQFF. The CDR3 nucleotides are TGTGCCAGCAGCTTAGATAGGATGGGGGGGACTAGCGGCGGGCAGTTCTTC.

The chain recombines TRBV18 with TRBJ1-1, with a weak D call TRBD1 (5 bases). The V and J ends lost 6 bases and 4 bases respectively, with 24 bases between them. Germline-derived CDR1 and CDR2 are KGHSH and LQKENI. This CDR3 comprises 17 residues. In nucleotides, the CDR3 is TGTGCCAGCTCCCAAGTGAACCAAGGTTCGAGGGGCACTGAAGCTTTCTTT. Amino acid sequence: CASSQVNQGSRGTEAFF.

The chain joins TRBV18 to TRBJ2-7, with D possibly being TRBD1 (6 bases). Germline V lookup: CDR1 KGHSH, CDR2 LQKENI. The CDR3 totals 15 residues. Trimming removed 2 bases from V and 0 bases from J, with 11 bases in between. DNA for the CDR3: TGTGCCAGCTCACCAGAGGACAGAAACTCCTACGAGCAGTACTTC. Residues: CASSPEDRNSYEQYF.

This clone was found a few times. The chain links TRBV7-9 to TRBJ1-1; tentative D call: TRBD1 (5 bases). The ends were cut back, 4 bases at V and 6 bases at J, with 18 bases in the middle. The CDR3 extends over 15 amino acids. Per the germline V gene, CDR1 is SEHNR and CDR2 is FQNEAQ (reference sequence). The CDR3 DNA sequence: TGTGCCAGCAGCTCCCGGGACCACCGCTTTTCTGAAGCTTTCTTT. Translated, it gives CASSSRDHRFSEAFF. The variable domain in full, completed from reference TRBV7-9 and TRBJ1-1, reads DTGVSQNPRHKITKRGQNVTFRCDPISEHNRLYWYRQTLGQGPEFLTYFQNEAQLEKSRLLSDRFSAERPKGSFSTLEIQRTEQGDSAMYLCASSSRDHRFSEAFFGQGTRLTVV.

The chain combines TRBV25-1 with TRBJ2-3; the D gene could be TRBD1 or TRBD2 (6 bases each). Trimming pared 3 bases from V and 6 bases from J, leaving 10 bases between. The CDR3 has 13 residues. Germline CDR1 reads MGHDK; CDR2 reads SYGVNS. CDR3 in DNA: TGTGCCAGCAGTGACCTAGGGGGGGATACGCAGTATTTT. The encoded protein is CASSDLGGDTQYF. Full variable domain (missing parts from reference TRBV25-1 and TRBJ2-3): EADIYQTPRYLVIGTGKKITLECSQTMGHDKMYWYQQDPGMELHLIHYSYGVNSTEKGDLSSESTVSRIRTEHFPLTLESARPSHTSQYLCASSDLGGDTQYFGPGTRLTVL.